A selection of T cell receptor beta chains follows, all from one sample in a study of blood T cells in healthy people across ages. TCRdb used MiXCR to reprocess the 5' RACE reads, holding one entry per CDR3 protein. In the table there are 550,000 to 700,000 distinct CDR3 sequences, approximately 27% of which are singletons. Sequencing was carried out using blood. The receptors originated from a woman between 65 and 79 years old in good health. Each CDR3 is given with its conserved first and last residue. Fields, in order: J gene, V gene, D gene, CDR3 length, clone size, CDR3 DNA, CDR3 protein. A D gene is named only where the DNA matches it firmly. Not every row has a clone size; where given, it reads once, few, many or a size class.

TRBJ2-1,TRBV7-2,-,12,-,TGTGCCAGCAGCTTAGCGTGGGCGGAGCAGTTCTTC,CASSLAWAEQFF
TRBJ2-5,TRBV7-2,-,12,-,TGTGCCAGCAGCGCCCTCCGGGAGACCCAGTACTTC,CASSALRETQYF
TRBJ2-7,TRBV16,TRBD1,15,many,TGTGCCAGCAGCCAATACCGGGACAGCTCCTACGAGCAGTACTTC,CASSQYRDSSYEQYF
TRBJ1-1,TRBV5-5,TRBD1,14,-,TGTGCCAGCAGTTTCGGACAGGGGGCAAATGAAGCTTTCTTT,CASSFGQGANEAFF
TRBJ1-1,TRBV29-1,-,13,-,TGCAGCGTTGAATTACAGAGGAACACTGAAGCTTTCTTT,CSVELQRNTEAFF
TRBJ2-7,TRBV2,TRBD1,15,once,TGTGCCAGCAGTGAATTACGTACAGGGGGTAATAAGCAGTACTTC,CASSELRTGGNKQYF
TRBJ1-4,TRBV9,-,15,few,TGTGCCAGCAGCGTAGGTGGACATAAACTTGAAAAACTGTTTTTT,CASSVGGHKLEKLFF
TRBJ1-2,TRBV20-1,TRBD1,11,few,TGCAGTGCCTGGACAGGGGATGGCTACACCTTC,CSAWTGDGYTF
TRBJ2-5,TRBV5-1,-,14,-,TGCGCCAGCAGCTCAGATTCCGGGGCGCGGGCCCAGTACTTC,CASSSDSGARAQYF
TRBJ2-5,TRBV20-1,-,12,few,TGCAGTGCTAGGCCCAGTCAAGAGACCCAGTACTTC,CSARPSQETQYF
TRBJ1-6,TRBV21-1,-,16,few,TGTGCCAGCAGCAAACTAGGGGGCGCGGGTAATTCACCCCTCCACTTT,CASSKLGGAGNSPLHF
TRBJ2-7,TRBV7-2,TRBD1,15,-,TGTGCCAGCAGCCGATCTCCGGGACAGGGGGCGCAGCAGTACTTC,CASSRSPGQGAQQYF
TRBJ2-7,TRBV6-5,TRBD1,12,-,TGTGCCAGCAGGACAGGGTTCGGGGAGCAGTACTTC,CASRTGFGEQYF
TRBJ1-5,TRBV3-1,-,15,few,TGTGCCAGCAGCCTAAGGTCAGGGGGCAATCAGCCCCAGCATTTT,CASSLRSGGNQPQHF
TRBJ2-3,TRBV11-3,-,15,-,TGTGCCAGCAGCTCACAGGGAACCCTCACAGATACGCAGTATTTT,CASSSQGTLTDTQYF
TRBJ2-5,TRBV10-3,-,15,few,TGTGCTATCAGCCCGGGACCCCGCATTTCAGAGACCCAGTACTTC,CAISPGPRISETQYF
TRBJ2-7,TRBV12-3/TRBV12-4,TRBD1,14,-,TGTGCCAGCAGTTCACAGGGGTTCGCCTACGAGCAGTACTTC,CASSSQGFAYEQYF
TRBJ1-2,TRBV3-1,-,14,-,TGTGCCAGCAGCCAAGTCTTGGGGCACTATGGCTACACCTTC,CASSQVLGHYGYTF
TRBJ2-5,TRBV29-1,-,12,-,TGCAGCGTTGACCACCTACAGGAGACCCAGTACTTC,CSVDHLQETQYF
TRBJ2-2,TRBV5-5,TRBD2,16,-,TGTGCCAGCAGACCCCAGGGAGGGCTGGAGTCCGGGGAGCTGTTTTTT,CASRPQGGLESGELFF
TRBJ1-1,TRBV20-1,-,12,-,TGCAGTGCTAGCCGCCTGAACACTGAAGCTTTCTTT,CSASRLNTEAFF
TRBJ2-1,TRBV11-2,-,16,-,TGTGCCAGCAGCTTAGGGGGGGATAGCTCCTACAATGAGCAGTTCTTC,CASSLGGDSSYNEQFF
TRBJ2-3,TRBV20-1,TRBD2,15,-,TGCAGTGCCATCGGGACTAGCGGATACACAGATACGCAGTATTTT,CSAIGTSGYTDTQYF